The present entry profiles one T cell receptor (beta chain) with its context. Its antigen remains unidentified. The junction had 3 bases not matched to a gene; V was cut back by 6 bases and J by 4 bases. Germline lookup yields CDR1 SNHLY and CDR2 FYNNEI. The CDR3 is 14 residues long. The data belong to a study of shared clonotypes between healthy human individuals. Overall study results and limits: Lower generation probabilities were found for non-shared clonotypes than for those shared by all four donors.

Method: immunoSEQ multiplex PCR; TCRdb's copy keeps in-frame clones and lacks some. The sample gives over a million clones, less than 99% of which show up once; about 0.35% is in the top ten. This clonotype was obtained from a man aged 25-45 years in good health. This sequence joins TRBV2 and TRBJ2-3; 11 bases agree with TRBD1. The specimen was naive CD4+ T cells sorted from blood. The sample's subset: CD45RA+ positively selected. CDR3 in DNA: TGTGCCAGCAGCGGACAGGGGGCTTCAGATACGCAGTATTTT. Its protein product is CASSGQGASDTQYF.